The sequence of this T cell receptor (beta chain) was determined in a study of OX40 agonist ivuxolimab in advanced cancers. Assay used: immunoSEQ multiplex PCR; TCRdb lists only in-frame clones, some missing. The sample holds tens of thousands of clones, about 89% seen once. After removal of 4 bases from V and 3 bases from J, the junction contained 4 bases not matched to a gene. Germline loops: CDR1 KGHSH, CDR2 LQKENI. The CDR3 is 15 residues long. This chain links TRBV18 with TRBJ2-5; 11 bases fit TRBD2. The TCR was taken from an adult with an advanced solid tumor such as melanoma, head and neck, liver or kidney cancer. The sequencing here drew on CD4+ or CD8+ T cells sorted from blood, taken in a trial of the OX40 agonist ivuxolimab. In nucleotides, the CDR3 is TGTGCCAGCTCACTCCTACTAGCGGGAGAAGAGACCCAGTACTTC. It yields the protein CASSLLLAGEETQYF. Filled out from reference TRBV18 and TRBJ2-5, the complete variable domain reads NAGVMQNPRHLVRRRGQEARLRCSPMKGHSHVYWYRQLPEEGLKFMVYLQKENIIDESGMPKERFSAEFPKEGPSILRIQQVVRGDSAAYFCASSLLLAGEETQYFGPGTRLLVL.